A single count supports the clone carrying this TCR beta chain. What it recognizes is unknown. These data are taken from a study of cytomegalovirus exposure and HLA in healthy donors. The study, taken as a whole, reports: The classifier, whose performance was assessed in both the original and validation cohorts, reportedly diagnosed cytomegalovirus status with high specificity and sensitivity.

Germline CDR1 and CDR2: SGHTS and YDEGEE. V lost 0 bases and J lost 4, with 10 bases in between. The CDR3 totals 14 residues. The primer mix had 60 Vbeta and 13 Jbeta primers. Original handling: Roughly 83 million unique TCR beta chains, 9.5 million to 11 million of them shared, were counted by a later analysis. Sequenced by immunoSEQ multiplex PCR; TCRdb stores in-frame clones only, minus some. V and J calls and clone size are copied from that table; D and trimming were computed from the DNA. Of approximately 99,000 clones in the sample, approximately 80% were seen once. Donors in the study were healthy people who gave bone marrow. While unrecorded immune exposures were likely, the donors were nominally healthy when sampled.

The TCR sequence derives from a male donor in good health and CMV-seropositive. V usage is TRBV5-8 and J usage is TRBJ1-2; D may be TRBD1 (6 bases). Sequencing was done on a sample of PBMCs. CDR3 region: CASSLDQGLYGYTF. The CDR3 DNA follows: TGTGCCAGCAGCTTGGATCAGGGGCTCTATGGCTACACCTTC.